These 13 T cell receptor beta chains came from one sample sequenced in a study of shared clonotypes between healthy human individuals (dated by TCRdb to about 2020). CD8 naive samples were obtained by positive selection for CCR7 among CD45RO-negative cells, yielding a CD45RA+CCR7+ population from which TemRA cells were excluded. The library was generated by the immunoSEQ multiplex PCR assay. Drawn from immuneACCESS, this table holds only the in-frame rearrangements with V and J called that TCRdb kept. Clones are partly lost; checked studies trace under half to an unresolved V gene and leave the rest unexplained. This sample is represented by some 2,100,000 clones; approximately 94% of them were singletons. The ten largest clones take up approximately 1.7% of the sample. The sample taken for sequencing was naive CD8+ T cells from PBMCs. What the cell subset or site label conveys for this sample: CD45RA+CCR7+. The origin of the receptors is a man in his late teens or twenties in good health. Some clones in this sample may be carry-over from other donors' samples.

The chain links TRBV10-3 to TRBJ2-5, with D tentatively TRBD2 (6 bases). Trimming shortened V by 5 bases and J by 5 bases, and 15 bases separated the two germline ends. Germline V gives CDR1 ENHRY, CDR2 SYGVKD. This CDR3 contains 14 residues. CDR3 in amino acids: CAISSGEAPETQYF. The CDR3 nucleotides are TGTGCCATCAGTTCGGGAGAAGCGCCCGAGACCCAGTACTTC.

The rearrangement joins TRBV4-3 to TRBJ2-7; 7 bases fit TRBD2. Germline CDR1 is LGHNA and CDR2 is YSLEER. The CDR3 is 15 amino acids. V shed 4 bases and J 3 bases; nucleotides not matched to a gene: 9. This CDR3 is CASSPGTTSYYEQYF. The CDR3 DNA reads TGCGCCAGCAGCCCCGGGACTACTTCGTACTACGAGCAGTACTTC.

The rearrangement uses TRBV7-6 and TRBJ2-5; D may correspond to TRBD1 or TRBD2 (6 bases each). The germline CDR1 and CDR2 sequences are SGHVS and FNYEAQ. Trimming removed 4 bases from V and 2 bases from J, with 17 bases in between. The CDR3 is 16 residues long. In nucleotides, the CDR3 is TGTGCCAGCAGCTCCGGAGGAGGGGGATTGCAAGAGACCCAGTACTTC. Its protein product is CASSSGGGGLQETQYF. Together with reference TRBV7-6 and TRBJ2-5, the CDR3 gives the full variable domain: GAGVSQSPRYKVTKRGQDVALRCDPISGHVSLYWYRQALGQGPEFLTYFNYEAQQDKSGLPNDRFSAERPEGSISTLTIQRTEQRDSAMYRCASSSGGGGLQETQYFGPGTRLLVL.

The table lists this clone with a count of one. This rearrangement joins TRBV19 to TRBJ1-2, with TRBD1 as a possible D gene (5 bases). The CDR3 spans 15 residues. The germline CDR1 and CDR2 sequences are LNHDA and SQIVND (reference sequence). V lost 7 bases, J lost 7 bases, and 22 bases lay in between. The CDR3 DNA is TGTGCCAGTATTAGCATCCCACCGGGGGGTCGTGGCTACACCTTC. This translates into CASISIPPGGRGYTF.

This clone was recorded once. CDR3 DNA sequence: TGTGCCACCACTACGCTCCATTCTAACACCGGGGAGCTGTTTTTT. Its protein product is CATTTLHSNTGELFF. The J gene is TRBJ2-2, the V gene TRBV27; D unresolved. The germline gives CDR1 MNHEY, CDR2 SMNVEV (reference sequence). The CDR3 sequence is 15 residues long. The V end was cut by 10 bases, the J end by 2 bases, with 17 bases between.

Written as DNA, the CDR3 is TGTGCCAGCAGTTACTCCCTCGACCTCTATGGCTACACCTTC. The encoded protein is CASSYSLDLYGYTF. J is TRBJ1-2 and V is TRBV6-5; no definite D call. The germline V gene has CDR1 MNHEY and CDR2 SVGAGI. The V end was cut by 0 bases, the J end by 4 bases, with 9 bases between. CDR3 size: 14 residues.

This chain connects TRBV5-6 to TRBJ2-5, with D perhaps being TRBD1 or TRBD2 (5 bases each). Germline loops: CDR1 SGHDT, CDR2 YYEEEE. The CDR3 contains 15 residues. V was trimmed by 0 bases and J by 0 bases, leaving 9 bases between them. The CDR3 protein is CASSLVWGYQETQYF. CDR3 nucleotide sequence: TGTGCCAGCAGCTTGGTCTGGGGGTACCAAGAGACCCAGTACTTC.

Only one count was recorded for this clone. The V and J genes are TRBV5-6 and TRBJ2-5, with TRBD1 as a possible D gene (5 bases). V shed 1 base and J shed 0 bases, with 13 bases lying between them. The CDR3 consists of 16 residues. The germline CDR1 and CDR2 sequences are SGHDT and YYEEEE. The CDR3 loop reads CASSLSRHRYQETQYF. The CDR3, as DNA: TGTGCCAGCAGCTTGTCTAGGCACAGGTACCAAGAGACCCAGTACTTC.

The CDR3 reads CSVVVAGEGNTEAFF. CDR3 nucleotide sequence: TGCAGCGTTGTGGTGGCAGGGGAGGGGAACACTGAAGCTTTCTTT. This sequence joins TRBV29-1 and TRBJ1-1; D is possibly TRBD1 (6 bases). Per germline, CDR1 SQVTM and CDR2 ANQGSEA. The CDR3 is 15 residues long. The germline V and J ends were trimmed by 4 bases and 1 base, with 16 bases remaining between them.

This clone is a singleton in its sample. Written as DNA, the CDR3 is TGTGCCAGCAGCGCCGGACATGAGAACACTGAAGCTTTCTTT. It yields the protein CASSAGHENTEAFF. This chain links TRBV9 with TRBJ1-1; tentatively, D is TRBD1 (5 bases). Trimming stripped 3 bases from V and 1 base from J, with 10 bases between. This CDR3 comprises 14 residues. CDR1 is SGDLS and CDR2 is YYNGEE in the germline V gene.

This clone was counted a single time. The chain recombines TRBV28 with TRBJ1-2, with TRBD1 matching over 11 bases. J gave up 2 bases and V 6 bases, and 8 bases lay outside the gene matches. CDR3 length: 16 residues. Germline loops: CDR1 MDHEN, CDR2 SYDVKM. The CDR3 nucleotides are TGTGCCAGCAGCTCCGGGACAGGGGGAGGAAACTATGGCTACACCTTC. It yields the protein CASSSGTGGGNYGYTF.

This CDR3 is CASSISWAGANEKLFF. CDR3 coding DNA: TGTGCCAGTAGTATCTCCTGGGCTGGGGCTAATGAAAAACTGTTTTTT. The chain joins TRBV19 to TRBJ1-4; D is ambiguous. Germline assignment: CDR1 LNHDA and CDR2 SQIVND (reference sequence). This CDR3 is built from 16 residues. V was clipped by 3 bases and J by 3 bases, with 14 bases between them.

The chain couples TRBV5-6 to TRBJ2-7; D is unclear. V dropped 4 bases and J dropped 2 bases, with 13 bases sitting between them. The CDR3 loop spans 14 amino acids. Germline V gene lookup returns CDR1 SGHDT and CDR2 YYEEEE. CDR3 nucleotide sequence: TGTGCCAGCAGCCCGCTAGGGTTTACCTACGAGCAGTACTTC. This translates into CASSPLGFTYEQYF.